This T cell receptor (beta chain) comes out of a study of CXCR3-negative and CXCR3-positive naive CD8 T cells. The study's findings and limits: Memory CD8+ cells showed much lower diversity, while both naive subsets displayed comparably high diversity.

With UMI labels, 5' RACE was used to prepare the TRB cDNA libraries. TCRdb re-called the 5' RACE reads, yielding one record per CDR3 amino acid sequence without DNA. Recorded for this sample: 100,000 to 150,000 distinct CDR3 sequences. Regarding this clonotype: The antigen remains undetermined.

The CDR3 sequence is 17 residues long. Looked up from germline, CDR1 is MNHEY and CDR2 is SMNVEV (reference sequence). The source material was naive CXCR3- CD8+ T cells from blood. Documented subset: CD45RO-CCR7+CD27+CD95- naive CD8+ T cells lacking CXCR3 (TNR3-). The V call is TRBV27, the J call TRBJ2-1; TCRdb's assignment of TRBD1 cannot be checked, as there is no DNA. The TCR comes from a human donor in good health. Some clones in this sample may be carry-over from other donors' samples. The CDR3 region is CASSLPPIPDSPNEQFF.